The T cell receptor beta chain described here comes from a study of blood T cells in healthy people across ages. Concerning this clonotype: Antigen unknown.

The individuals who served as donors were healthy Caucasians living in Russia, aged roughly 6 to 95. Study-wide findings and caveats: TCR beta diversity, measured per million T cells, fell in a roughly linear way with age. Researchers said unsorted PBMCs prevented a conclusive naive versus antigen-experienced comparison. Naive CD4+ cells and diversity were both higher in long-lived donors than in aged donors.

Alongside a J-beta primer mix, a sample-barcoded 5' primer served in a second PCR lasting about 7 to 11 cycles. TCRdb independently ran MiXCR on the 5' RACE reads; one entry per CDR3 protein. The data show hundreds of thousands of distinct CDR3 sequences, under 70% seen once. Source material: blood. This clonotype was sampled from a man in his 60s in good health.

CDR3 residues: CASSPRGVGTYGYTF. The CDR3 DNA follows: TGTGCCAGCAGCCCACGAGGGGTCGGGACGTATGGCTACACCTTC. V gene TRBV7-2 combines with J gene TRBJ1-2; the D gene is possibly TRBD1 (5 bases). The V end was cut by 5 bases, the J end by 5 bases, with 18 bases between. The V gene's germline CDR1 is SGHTA and CDR2 FQGNSA. The CDR3 extends over 15 amino acids.